The 20 T cell receptor beta chains reported below all come from one sample, sequenced in a study of blood T cell repertoires in COVID-19. Assay: immunoSEQ multiplex PCR; the TCRdb copy retains only in-frame clones and omits some. Of approximately 180,000 clones listed, roughly 85% are singletons. The sequenced material came from peripheral blood. The receptors come from a woman aged 70 to 79 with acute or convalescent COVID-19.

This sequence joins TRBV7-3 and TRBJ2-1; no reliable D call. In germline, CDR1 is SGHTA, CDR2 FQGTGA. V lost 5 bases and J lost 0, with 14 bases in between. There are 16 residues in the CDR3. CDR3 coding DNA: TGTGCCAGCAGCGTGGGCGAGCCGAGCTCCTACAATGAGCAGTTCTTC. It translates to CASSVGEPSSYNEQFF.

V usage is TRBV2 and J usage is TRBJ2-2, with TRBD2 identical over 7 bases. There are 22 residues in the CDR3. J lost 2 bases, V lost 6 bases, and 27 bases had no gene match. Germline V lookup: CDR1 SNHLY, CDR2 FYNNEI. As DNA, the CDR3 is TGTGCCAGCAGCGGACTAGTTCTGACAAATGGGGCTACAGACAGAAACACCGGGGAGCTGTTTTTT. Protein: CASSGLVLTNGATDRNTGELFF.

The V and J genes are TRBV10-2 and TRBJ2-7; 7 bases are a match to TRBD2. V was clipped by 6 bases and J by 8 bases; unmatched bases: 10. Germline V gene data show CDR1 as WSHSY and CDR2 as SAAADI. The CDR3 is made up of 13 amino acids. CDR3 protein: CASSLGGGTQQYF. The CDR3 coding sequence is TGCGCCAGCAGCTTGGGGGGGGGAACTCAGCAGTACTTC.

This chain connects TRBV5-1 to TRBJ2-5; D remains unclear. Germline-derived CDR1 and CDR2 are SGHRS and YFSETQ. V was cut by 0 bases and J by 4 bases, with 7 bases left in between. CDR3 length: 13 residues. As DNA, the CDR3 is TGCGCCAGCAGCTTGGTGGGCAGAGAGACCCAGTACTTC. It translates to CASSLVGRETQYF. The variable domain in full, completed from reference TRBV5-1 and TRBJ2-5, reads KAGVTQTPRYLIKTRGQQVTLSCSPISGHRSVSWYQQTPGQGLQFLFEYFSETQRNKGNFPGRFSGRQFSNSRSEMNVSTLELGDSALYLCASSLVGRETQYFGPGTRLLVL.

This CDR3 is CSVAFGNIQYF. The DNA of the CDR3 is TGCAGCGTTGCCTTCGGGAACATTCAGTACTTC. The rearrangement uses TRBV29-1 and TRBJ2-4; D is ambiguous. The CDR3 runs to 11 residues. V was cut by 4 bases and J by 7 bases, with 8 bases left in between. Germline V gene sequence: CDR1 SQVTM, CDR2 ANQGSEA.

This chain links TRBV29-1 with TRBJ2-5; D is ambiguous. This CDR3 has 12 residues. V was trimmed by 3 bases and J by 1 base, leaving 6 bases between them. The germline gives CDR1 SQVTM, CDR2 ANQGSEA. DNA for the CDR3: TGCAGCGTTGACGGCGGCCAAGAGACCCAGTACTTC. This translates into CSVDGGQETQYF.

The rearrangement links TRBV24-1 to TRBJ1-2; no reliable D call. V was shortened by 1 base and J by 8 bases, with 4 bases between the two germline ends. The V gene's germline CDR1 is KGHDR and CDR2 SFDVKD. This CDR3 is 11 amino acids long. CDR3: CATSDFGGYTF. CDR3 sequence (DNA): TGTGCCACCAGTGATTTCGGGGGCTACACCTTC.

A remark on this clone: Other DNA sequences in the same sample also yield this CDR3. The chain couples TRBV2 to TRBJ1-1; D is undetermined. Trimming cost V 2 bases and J 1 base, with 5 bases left between them. The CDR3 has 13 amino acids. CDR1 and CDR2 (germline): SNHLY, FYNNEI. The CDR3 loop is CASSERGNTEAFF. The CDR3 nucleotides are TGTGCCAGCAGTGAACGGGGGAACACTGAAGCTTTCTTT.

J is TRBJ2-7 and V is TRBV7-9; maybe TRBD2 (6 bases). CDR3 length: 13 amino acids. The V and J ends lost 6 bases and 2 bases respectively, with 11 bases between them. Germline CDR1 is SEHNR and CDR2 is FQNEAQ (reference sequence). The CDR3 region is CASRQEGTYEQYF. CDR3 bases: TGTGCCAGCAGACAGGAGGGGACCTACGAGCAGTACTTC.

Concerning this clone: Other DNA sequences from this sample encode an identical CDR3 as well. This chain links TRBV5-1 with TRBJ1-1; D call uncertain. V dropped 1 base and J dropped 1 base, with 8 bases sitting between them. CDR3 length: 14 residues. Germline V CDR1 and CDR2: SGHRS, YFSETQ. CDR3 in amino acids: CASSLLQANTEAFF. The DNA for the CDR3 is TGCGCCAGCAGCTTGTTGCAAGCGAACACTGAAGCTTTCTTT.

V gene TRBV14 combines with J gene TRBJ2-7; D may be TRBD2 (6 bases). Germline CDR1 and CDR2: SGHDN and FVKESK. CDR3 length equals 16 residues. The ends were cut back, 0 bases at V and 5 bases at J, with 17 bases in the middle. The CDR3 loop reads CASSQEQLWGVDEQYF. The CDR3, as DNA: TGTGCCAGCAGCCAAGAACAGCTTTGGGGGGTCGACGAGCAGTACTTC.

This clone was found once. This chain links TRBV5-4 with TRBJ1-4; maybe TRBD1 (6 bases). Deletions cut 4 bases from V and 3 bases from J, with 10 bases between. CDR1 is SGHNT and CDR2 is YYREEE in the germline V gene (reference sequence). The CDR3 is 14 amino acids. Here the CDR3 reads CASSPDSPNEKLFF. The CDR3 nucleotides are TGTGCCAGCAGCCCGGACAGCCCTAATGAAAAACTGTTTTTT.

With respect to this clone: A read error may account for a junction end that differs from germline. The gene calls are TRBV3-1 (or the pseudogene TRBV3-2) and TRBJ2-5; D not certain. CDR1 and CDR2 (germline): LGHDT, YNNKEL (reference sequence). This CDR3 region has 11 residues. CDR3: CASSQDRYTDF. CDR3 coding DNA: TGTGCCAGCAGCCAAGATCGGTACACAGACTTC.

This clone was seen only a few times. The DNA of the CDR3 is TGCGCCAGCAGTAACGGGGTCCAAGAGACCCAGTACTTC. This sequence encodes CASSNGVQETQYF. The rearrangement links TRBV5-1 to TRBJ2-5; D is perhaps TRBD2 (5 bases). V was pared by 5 bases and J by 1 base, with 9 bases between. The germline V gene encodes CDR1 SGHRS and CDR2 YFSETQ. CDR3 length: 13 residues.

The J gene is TRBJ2-1, the V gene TRBV9; a possible D gene is TRBD1 (6 bases). This CDR3 is 13 amino acids long. V was clipped by 7 bases and J by 2 bases, with 10 bases between them. The germline V gene encodes CDR1 SGDLS and CDR2 YYNGEE. This chain's CDR3 is CASGQGPYNEQFF. CDR3 coding DNA: TGTGCCAGCGGGCAGGGGCCCTACAATGAGCAGTTCTTC.

V usage is TRBV27 and J usage is TRBJ2-5, with D possibly matching TRBD2 (6 bases). V gave up 3 bases and J gave up 5 bases, with 16 bases separating them. The CDR3 runs 15 residues. Germline CDR1 MNHEY, CDR2 SMNVEV (reference sequence). The CDR3 sequence is CASSFLDGSGETQYF. The CDR3 DNA sequence: TGTGCCAGCAGTTTTCTGGACGGGAGTGGGGAGACCCAGTACTTC.

The rearrangement links TRBV19 to TRBJ2-1, with D unresolved. The CDR3 sequence is 13 residues long. The V end lost 6 bases, the J end lost 7 bases, and 13 bases lay between the germline ends. From germline, CDR1 is LNHDA and CDR2 SQIVND (reference sequence). The chain's CDR3 is CASSGRSRNEQFF. The CDR3 coding sequence is TGTGCCAGTAGCGGTAGGAGTCGGAATGAGCAGTTCTTC. The whole variable domain, remainder taken from reference TRBV19 and TRBJ2-1, is DGGITQSPKYLFRKEGQNVTLSCEQNLNHDAMYWYRQDPGQGLRLIYYSQIVNDFQKGDIAEGYSVSREKKESFPLTVTSAQKNPTAFYLCASSGRSRNEQFFGPGTRLTVL.

This clone was detected once. The rearrangement uses TRBV29-1 and TRBJ1-4; unclear D gene. V dropped 2 bases and J dropped 7 bases, with 11 bases sitting between them. Per germline, CDR1 SQVTM and CDR2 ANQGSEA. The CDR3 covers 13 residues. CDR3 region: CSVEWRRGEKLFF. In DNA, the CDR3 is TGCAGCGTTGAATGGCGTCGAGGTGAAAAACTGTTTTTT.

The chain employs TRBV2 and TRBJ1-2, with 12 bases that match TRBD1. After removal of 11 bases from V and 8 bases from J, the junction contained 9 bases not matched to a gene. The CDR3 is 13 residues long. Germline CDR1 SNHLY, CDR2 FYNNEI. CDR3 sequence: CAGLRDRGRGYTF. CDR3 sequence (DNA): TGTGCCGGACTACGGGACAGGGGGCGAGGCTACACCTTC.

In this sample, this clone turned up a few times. Here the CDR3 DNA reads TGTGCCAGCAGTCAGACTGCTACAGATACGCAGTATTTT. As protein: CASSQTATDTQYF. The chain uses TRBV12-3 or TRBV12-4 and TRBJ2-3; D ambiguous. V lost 5 bases and J lost 3, with 9 bases in between. This CDR3 spans 13 amino acids.